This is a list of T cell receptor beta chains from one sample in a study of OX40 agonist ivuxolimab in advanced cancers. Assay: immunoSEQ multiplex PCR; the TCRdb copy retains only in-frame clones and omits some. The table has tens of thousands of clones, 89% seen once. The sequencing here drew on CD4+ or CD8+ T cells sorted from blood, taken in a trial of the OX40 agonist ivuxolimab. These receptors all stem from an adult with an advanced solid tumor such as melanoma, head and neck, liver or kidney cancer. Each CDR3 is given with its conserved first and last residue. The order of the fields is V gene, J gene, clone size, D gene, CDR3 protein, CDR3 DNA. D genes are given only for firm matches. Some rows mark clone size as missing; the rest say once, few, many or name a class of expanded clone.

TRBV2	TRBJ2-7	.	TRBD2	CASSASGRQPQSYEQYF	TGTGCCAGCAGTGCCAGCGGGAGGCAGCCTCAATCCTACGAGCAGTACTTC
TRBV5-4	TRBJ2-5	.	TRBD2	CASRRLAGTFQETQYF	TGTGCCAGCAGACGACTAGCGGGGACCTTCCAAGAGACCCAGTACTTC
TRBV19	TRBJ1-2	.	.	CASQNPWQNYGYTF	TGTGCCAGTCAAAACCCTTGGCAGAACTATGGCTACACCTTC
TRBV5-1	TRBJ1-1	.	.	CASSARDMNTEAFF	TGCGCCAGCAGCGCCCGGGATATGAACACTGAAGCTTTCTTT
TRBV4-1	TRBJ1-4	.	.	CASKSRADGATNEKLFF	TGCGCCAGCAAGAGTCGGGCGGACGGTGCAACTAATGAAAAACTGTTTTTT
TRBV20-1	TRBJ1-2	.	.	CSLQLNYGYTF	TGCAGCCTTCAGTTAAACTATGGCTACACCTTC
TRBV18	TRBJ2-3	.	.	CASSRFASTDTQYF	TGTGCCAGCTCGCGATTCGCGAGCACAGATACGCAGTATTTT
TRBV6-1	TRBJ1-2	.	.	CASSGRGPGGYTF	TGTGCCAGCAGTGGCCGCGGCCCGGGAGGCTACACCTTC
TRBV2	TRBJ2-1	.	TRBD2	CASRGLPGSYNEQFF	TGTGCCAGCAGGGGACTACCAGGATCCTACAATGAGCAGTTCTTC
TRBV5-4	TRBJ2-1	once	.	CASSLGGLEYNEQFF	TGTGCCAGCAGCCTCGGGGGTTTGGAATACAATGAGCAGTTCTTC
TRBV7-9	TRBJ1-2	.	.	CASSLGELGYTF	TGTGCCAGCAGCTTAGGGGAGCTGGGCTACACCTTC
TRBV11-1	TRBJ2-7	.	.	CASSTRNPPYEQYF	TGTGCCAGCAGCACCCGAAACCCTCCCTACGAGCAGTACTTC
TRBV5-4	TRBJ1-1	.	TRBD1	CASSTRTGKLSTEAFF	TGTGCCAGCAGCACAAGGACAGGGAAGTTGAGCACTGAAGCTTTCTTT
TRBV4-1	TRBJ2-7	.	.	CASSQVPSRTYEQYF	TGCGCCAGCAGCCAAGTCCCGAGCCGCACCTACGAGCAGTACTTC
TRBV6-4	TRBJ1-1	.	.	CASRVQGSNTEAFF	TGTGCCAGCAGGGTACAGGGATCGAACACTGAAGCTTTCTTT
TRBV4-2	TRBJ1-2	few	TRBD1	CASSPGQGVDYGYTF	TGTGCCAGCAGCCCCGGACAGGGGGTCGACTATGGCTACACCTTC
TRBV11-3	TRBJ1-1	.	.	CASSLDERARGFMNTEAFF	TGTGCCAGCAGCCTAGACGAGAGAGCCAGGGGTTTCATGAACACTGAAGCTTTCTTT
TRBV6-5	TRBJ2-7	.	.	CAVRTGISYEQYF	TGTGCCGTCAGGACTGGAATTAGCTACGAGCAGTACTTC
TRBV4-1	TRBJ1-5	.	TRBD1	CASSQGGTGKRDQPQHF	TGCGCCAGCAGCCAAGGCGGGACAGGGAAGAGGGATCAGCCCCAGCATTTT
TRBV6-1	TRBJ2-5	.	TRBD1	CASTPGQEETQYF	TGTGCCAGCACTCCGGGACAGGAAGAGACCCAGTACTTC
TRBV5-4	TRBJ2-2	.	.	CASSPDTRGTGELFF	TGTGCCAGCAGCCCAGACACCCGGGGGACCGGGGAGCTGTTTTTT
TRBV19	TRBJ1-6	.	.	CASSLRAGDNSPLHF	TGTGCCAGTAGCCTGAGGGCAGGGGATAATTCACCCCTCCACTTT
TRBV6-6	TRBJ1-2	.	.	CASSLTGVYGYTF	TGTGCCAGCAGTCTGACAGGTGTTTATGGCTACACCTTC
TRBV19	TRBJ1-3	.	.	CASSTTVKAGNTIYF	TGTGCCAGTAGTACCACAGTTAAAGCTGGAAACACCATATATTTT
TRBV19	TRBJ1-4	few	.	CASSNTGGKNEKLFF	TGTGCCAGTAGTAACACGGGAGGGAAGAATGAAAAACTGTTTTTT
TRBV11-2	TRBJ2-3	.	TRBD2	CASSFRGGDTQYF	TGTGCCAGCAGCTTTCGGGGGGGAGATACGCAGTATTTT
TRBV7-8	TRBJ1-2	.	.	CASSLEGGGDGYTF	TGTGCCAGCAGCTTAGAGGGTGGGGGTGATGGCTACACCTTC
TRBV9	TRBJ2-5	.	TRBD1	CASSPGQGATPRETQYF	TGTGCCAGCAGCCCCGGACAGGGGGCAACCCCTCGAGAGACCCAGTACTTC
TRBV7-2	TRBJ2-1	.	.	CASSKQGGGAYNEQFF	TGTGCCAGCAGCAAACAGGGAGGGGGAGCCTACAATGAGCAGTTCTTC
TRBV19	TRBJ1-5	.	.	CASSSTGPNQPQHF	TGTGCCAGTAGTTCTACAGGGCCCAATCAGCCCCAGCATTTT
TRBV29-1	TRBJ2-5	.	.	CSVGDRGPETQYF	TGCAGCGTAGGGGACCGGGGTCCAGAGACCCAGTACTTC
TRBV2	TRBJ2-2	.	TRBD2	CASRGTSGNTGELFF	TGTGCCAGCAGGGGGACTAGCGGGAACACCGGGGAGCTGTTTTTT
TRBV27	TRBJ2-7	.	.	CASSFSGEQYF	TGTGCCAGCAGTTTTTCCGGAGAGCAGTACTTC
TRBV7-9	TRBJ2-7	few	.	CASSSSRFAHSSFYEQYF	TGTGCCAGCAGCTCCTCTCGTTTTGCGCATTCCTCCTTCTACGAGCAGTACTTC
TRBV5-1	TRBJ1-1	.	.	CASTPNSAGTVRTEAFF	TGCGCCAGCACCCCTAACAGTGCTGGGACGGTACGCACTGAAGCTTTCTTT
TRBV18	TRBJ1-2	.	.	CASSPGTAGYGYTF	TGTGCCAGCTCACCAGGGACGGCAGGCTATGGCTACACCTTC
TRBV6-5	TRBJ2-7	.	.	CASSPGPKGYF	TGTGCCAGCAGCCCGGGCCCGAAGGGGTACTTC
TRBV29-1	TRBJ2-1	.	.	CSGTRGQGGYNEQFF	TGCAGCGGGACCCGGGGCCAGGGGGGATACAATGAGCAGTTCTTC
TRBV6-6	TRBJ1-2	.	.	CASIQAGAGGYTF	TGTGCCAGCATTCAGGCTGGGGCCGGGGGCTACACCTTC
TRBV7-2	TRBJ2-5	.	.	CASRSDQETQYF	TGTGCCAGCAGATCTGATCAAGAGACCCAGTACTTC
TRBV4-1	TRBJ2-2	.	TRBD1	CASSQEDDRGTGELFF	TGCGCCAGCAGCCAAGAGGATGACAGGGGCACCGGGGAGCTGTTTTTT
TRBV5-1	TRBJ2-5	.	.	CASSLAVAETQYF	TGCGCCAGCAGCTTGGCCGTGGCGGAGACCCAGTACTTC
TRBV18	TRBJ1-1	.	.	CASSPPTPSRTEAFF	TGTGCCAGCTCACCCCCGACTCCGTCCCGCACTGAAGCTTTCTTT
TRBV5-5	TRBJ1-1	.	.	CASSQQGWAFF	TGTGCCAGCAGTCAACAGGGTTGGGCTTTCTTT
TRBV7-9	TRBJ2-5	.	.	CASSLVGGVKETQYF	TGTGCCAGCAGCTTAGTCGGGGGCGTCAAAGAGACCCAGTACTTC